A few counts support the clone carrying this T cell receptor (beta chain). This library used around 400 ng RNA and molecular barcoded adaptors spanning alpha/delta and beta/gamma chains. TCRdb independently ran MiXCR on the reads; one entry per CDR3 protein. The sample includes about 46,000 distinct CDR3 sequences, approximately 12% of them seen just once. This CDR3 is built from 16 residues. Trimming cost V 4 bases and J 6 bases; bases outside gene matches: 8. Germline-derived CDR1 and CDR2 are MNHEY and SVGEGT. The sample is drawn from a study of read filtering for tumor transcriptome and immune sequencing. Overall study context: Revised staging placed eight or nine patients in R-ISS I, 15 to 20 in II, six or seven in III.

The chain links TRBV6-2 or TRBV6-3 to TRBJ2-7, with 14 bases that match TRBD2. Material for sequencing was a population of CD138-negative cells sorted from bone marrow. The sequence derives from a donor at least 40 years old with multiple myeloma. DNA of the CDR3: TGTGCCAGCAGTTTCCTACAGACTAGCGGGAGGGGCGAGCAGTACTTC. The encoded protein is CASSFLQTSGRGEQYF.